One sample yielded the 9 T cell receptor beta chains listed below, sequenced in a study of T cells in Graves' hyperthyroidism and ophthalmopathy. Amplification of TCR beta CDR3 regions used RNA as the template. When the TCR CDR3 underwent first-round RT-PCR, the HTBI primer set was used. TCRdb reprocessed the multiplex PCR reads via MiXCR and lists one record per CDR3 protein. In the table there are 250,000 to 300,000 distinct CDR3 sequences, approximately 18% of which are singletons. Sequenced input: blood. These TCRs come from a man aged 45-65 years with Graves' ophthalmopathy.

There are a few counts of this clonotype. This may be a read error, as it is one base from a much larger clone. The chain joins TRBV3-1 to TRBJ1-6, with a possible D match to TRBD1 (5 bases). The germline CDR1 and CDR2 sequences are LGHDT and YNNKEL (reference sequence). Trimming left V 5 bases short and J 7 bases short, with 9 bases between. The CDR3 runs 13 residues. The CDR3, as DNA: TGTGCCAGCAGCTTAGGGGCCAATTCACCCCTCCACTTT. Translating gives CASSLGANSPLHF.

This clonotype was seen ten or more times. The V gene is TRBV3-1, the J gene TRBJ2-1, with D perhaps TRBD2 (6 bases). V lost 3 bases and J 4 bases, leaving 16 bases between the germline ends. The germline gives CDR1 LGHDT, CDR2 YNNKEL (reference sequence). CDR3 length equals 16 residues. CDR3 sequence: CASSQYRDFGYNEQFF. The CDR3 DNA reads as TGTGCCAGCAGCCAGTACCGGGACTTCGGTTACAATGAGCAGTTCTTC.

Regarding this clonotype: Germline and junction disagree at one end, which may indicate a read error. J is TRBJ2-1 and V is TRBV5-1; tentatively, D is TRBD1 (6 bases). CDR3 length: 15 residues. The germline V gene encodes CDR1 SGHRS and CDR2 YFSETQ. CDR3 coding DNA: TGCGCCAGCAGCCTGGACAGATACTCCTACAGTGAGCAGTTCTTC. Protein: CASSLDRYSYSEQFF.

This clonotype was found once. This chain connects TRBV20-1 to TRBJ2-3, with 9 bases matching TRBD2. The CDR3 length is 15 residues. V trimming: 1 base; J trimming: 6 bases; junction bases outside the gene matches: 8. Per germline, CDR1 DFQATT and CDR2 SNEGSKA (reference sequence). The CDR3 nucleotides are TGCAGTGCTAGAGGCCTAGCGGGGAGAAGGGATACGCAGTATTTT. It encodes CSARGLAGRRDTQYF.

In its sample, this clonotype was seen many times. The chain uses TRBV18 and TRBJ2-7, with 7 bases fitting TRBD2. The CDR3 totals 15 residues. Germline assignment: CDR1 KGHSH and CDR2 LQKENI. The trim removed 6 bases at V and 2 bases at J, leaving 10 bases unmatched. CDR3: CASSPSGTIAYEQYF. The CDR3 coding sequence is TGTGCCAGCTCTCCCTCCGGGACTATTGCCTACGAGCAGTACTTC.

V usage is TRBV27 and J usage is TRBJ2-1; TRBD2 aligns across 7 bases. The CDR3 spans 16 residues. Germline V gene lookup returns CDR1 MNHEY and CDR2 SMNVEV (reference sequence). With V trimmed by 8 bases and J by 9 bases, 19 bases remained unmatched. CDR3 residues: CASRRWQDVPGGEQFF. DNA for the CDR3: TGTGCCAGCCGACGTTGGCAGGACGTTCCGGGGGGTGAGCAGTTCTTC.

This clonotype was recorded many times. The rearrangement uses TRBV20-1 and TRBJ1-2; D is perhaps TRBD1 (5 bases). V lost 6 bases to trimming and J lost 2 bases, with 10 bases between them. The CDR3 totals 12 residues. From germline, CDR1 is DFQATT and CDR2 SNEGSKA (reference sequence). The CDR3: CSAYRDNYGYTF. The CDR3, as DNA: TGCAGTGCGTACCGGGACAACTATGGCTACACCTTC.

The chain employs TRBV20-1 and TRBJ1-5; 7 bases agree with TRBD1. The germline V gene encodes CDR1 DFQATT and CDR2 SNEGSKA (reference sequence). CDR3 length equals 13 residues. With V trimmed by 2 bases and J by 4 bases, 2 bases remained unmatched. CDR3 in DNA: TGCAGTGCTAGACAGGGGGGAAATCAGCCCCAGCATTTT. It yields the protein CSARQGGNQPQHF.

This clonotype was picked up many times. The chain is built from TRBV5-1 and TRBJ1-4; 8 nucleotides agree with TRBD1. J was trimmed by 5 bases and V by 0 bases; bases with no gene match: 9. Germline V gene lookup returns CDR1 SGHRS and CDR2 YFSETQ. The CDR3 has 17 residues. The CDR3 coding sequence is TGCGCCAGCAGCTTGGGTCAGCGGACAGGGCTAAATGAAAAACTGTTTTTT. Encoded protein: CASSLGQRTGLNEKLFF.